This T cell receptor beta chain derives from a study of T cell clonotyping in hematopoietic cell transplantation. V gave up 6 bases and J gave up 2 bases, with 10 bases separating them. The CDR3 has 13 amino acids. CDR1 MGHDK and CDR2 SYGVNS come from the germline V gene. Measured with immunoSEQ multiplex PCR; TCRdb has only the in-frame clones, and not every one. The sample lists fewer than 15,000 clones, approximately 67% occurring once. Source: peripheral blood mononuclear cells, taken 180 days after allogeneic stem cell transplant. This receptor was identified in a male patient between 60 and 69 years old who had an allogeneic stem cell transplant from an unrelated donor, so the T cells may come from the graft donor. Some clones in this sample may be carry-over from other donors' samples. The rearrangement links TRBV25-1 to TRBJ1-2; D not certain. This CDR3 reads CASSERGNYGYTF. The CDR3 DNA follows: TGTGCCAGCAGCGAAAGAGGAAACTATGGCTACACCTTC.